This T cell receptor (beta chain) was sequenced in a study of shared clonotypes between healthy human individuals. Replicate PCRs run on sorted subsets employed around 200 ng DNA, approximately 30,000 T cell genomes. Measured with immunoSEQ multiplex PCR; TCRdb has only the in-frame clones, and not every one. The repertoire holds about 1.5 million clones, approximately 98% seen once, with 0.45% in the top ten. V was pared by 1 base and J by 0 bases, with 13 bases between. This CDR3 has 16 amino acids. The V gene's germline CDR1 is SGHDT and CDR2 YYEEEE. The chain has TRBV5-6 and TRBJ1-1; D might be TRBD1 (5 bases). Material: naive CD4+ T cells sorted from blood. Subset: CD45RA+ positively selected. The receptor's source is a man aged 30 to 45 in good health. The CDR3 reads CASSLRAGLVNTEAFF. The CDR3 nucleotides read TGTGCCAGCAGCTTGAGGGCAGGGCTAGTGAACACTGAAGCTTTCTTT.